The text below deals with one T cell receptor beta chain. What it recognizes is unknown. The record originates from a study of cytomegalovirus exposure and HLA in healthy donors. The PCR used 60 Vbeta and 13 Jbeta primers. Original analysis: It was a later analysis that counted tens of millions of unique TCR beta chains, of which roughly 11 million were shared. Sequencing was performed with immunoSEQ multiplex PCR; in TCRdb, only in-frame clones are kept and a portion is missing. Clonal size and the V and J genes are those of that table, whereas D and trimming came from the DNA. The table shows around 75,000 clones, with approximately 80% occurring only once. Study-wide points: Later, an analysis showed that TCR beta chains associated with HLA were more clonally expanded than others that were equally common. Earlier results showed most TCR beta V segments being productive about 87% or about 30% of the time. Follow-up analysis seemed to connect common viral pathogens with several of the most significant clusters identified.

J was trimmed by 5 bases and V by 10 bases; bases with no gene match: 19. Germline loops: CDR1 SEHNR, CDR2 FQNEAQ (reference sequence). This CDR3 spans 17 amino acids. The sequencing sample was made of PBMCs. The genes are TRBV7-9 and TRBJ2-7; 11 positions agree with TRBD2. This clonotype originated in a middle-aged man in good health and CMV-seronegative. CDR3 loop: CAIPAQGLAARSDEQYF. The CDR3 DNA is TGTGCCATCCCAGCCCAGGGACTAGCGGCCCGATCCGACGAGCAGTACTTC.